This TCR beta chain was identified during a study of cytomegalovirus exposure and HLA in healthy donors listed by TCRdb under 2017. At the level of the whole study: In an earlier analysis of roughly 500 of the donors, 276 Gb of sequence data and 100 million or so unique TCR beta sequences from about 190 million T cells were reported. Along with the approximately 650-subject first cohort, a separate validation cohort of roughly 110 different subjects was used. Across 398 genotyped donors of the cohort, an average of 235,054 unique TCR beta nucleotide sequences per donor were sequenced, and 15% to 20% of those sequences were non-productive. Donor age, sex, ethnicity and CMV serostatus were compiled alongside the repertoire data. A later analysis re-analyzed previously published TCR beta repertoires from 500 to 700 donors and added high-resolution HLA genotyping to study TCR occurrence patterns. The study aimed to test whether signatures of past pathogen exposure could be identified by cataloging public T cell receptors. The number of donors typed differed by locus, with about 629-630 for A, B, C, DRB1 and DQB1, roughly 520 for DQA1, 606 for DPA1, and under 490 for DPB1. Class I and class II HLA loci were covered by the typing at four-digit resolution. All discovery cohort repertoires had been generated on a single sequencing platform. A later genetic analysis used genome-wide SNP genotypes for about three fifths of the roughly 700 donors, treating that subset as a discovery cohort. To predict cytomegalovirus infection status, the study combined high-throughput TCR immunosequencing, statistical association of individual TCRs with disease status, and machine learning. In an earlier analysis of roughly 600 of the donors, high-throughput TCR beta sequencing was used to judge whether each TCR beta V gene segment behaved as functional or pseudogenic. The study used immunosequencing to profile the T cell repertoires of hundreds of subjects and linked those repertoires to cytomegalovirus serostatus. Of the roughly 400 genotyped donors, approximately 80% fell in the genetic ancestry cluster associated with self-reported Caucasian donors. An early release covering 550 to 650 HLA-typed donors comprised approximately 290 gigabases of sequencing data and around 85 million unique TCR sequences. In the later analysis, no new phenotypic data were used to find candidate immune exposures; instead, reliance was placed on TCR beta sequences and their occurrence across donors. Five DR-DQ haplotypes were treated as single units for association and clustering because of strong linkage in the cohort. Here is what the overall study found, with its caveats: In a later analysis, the rate of TCR association differed among HLA loci, with DRB1 alleles having the most associated TCRs and HLA-C alleles having the fewest. The authors suggested that the approach could potentially be generalized to other disease states and immunological phenotypes. A further reported finding was that TCR beta sequences accurately predicted the HLA-A and HLA-B alleles for most subjects in the first cohort. Most TCR sequences were seen in very few donors, while some public TCRs were found in many individuals. A cluster of highly shared sequence variants was judged likely to be a technical artifact of the sequencing pipeline. Compared with the approximately 720-donor mean, donors in an Asian-associated ancestry cluster had fewer N-insertions in productive TCRs, according to a later genetic analysis. Strong co-occurrence of HLA alleles, especially DR and DQ, made assigning TCR associations to individual alleles difficult. Because the 87-base-pair reads could not distinguish some IMGT-functional V segments, including TRBV6-2 and TRBV6-3, those segments were excluded. In a later analysis, several top co-occurrence clusters were reported to appear linked to parvovirus B19, influenza, CMV and Epstein-Barr virus. Cytomegalovirus status was reported to be diagnosed by the classifier with high specificity and sensitivity in both the original and validation cohorts. Sequencing depth was assumed to be roughly uniform across donors in the presence/absence analyses, though that assumption may not hold. Broadly in line with IMGT annotations, most TCR beta V segments showed up in productive rearrangements about 90% or about 30% of the time in an earlier analysis of around 550 of the donors. HLA typing was unavailable for some donors at each locus, so association tests used only the typed subset. A few of the identified cytomegalovirus-associated TCR beta chains were confirmed in vitro to be specific for cytomegalovirus antigens. A later analysis associated 16,951 TCR beta sequences with specific HLA alleles at a false discovery rate of 0.05. Immune exposure information for the cohort was limited to CMV serostatus. An association between a missense DCLRE1C variant and V-gene and J-gene trimming of TCR beta chains was found in a later genetic analysis and replicated in an independent cohort. Linkage disequilibrium might explain the correlated functional status among segregating V segments, but an unknown experimental factor could not be excluded. Compared with equally common non-associated chains, HLA-associated TCR beta chains in a later analysis were more clonally expanded and had lower generation probabilities. The study listed approximately 160 TCR beta chains as associated with cytomegalovirus. In this cohort, only TCR beta chains were sequenced, and detectable features were limited by the absence of alpha or paired-chain data. According to a later analysis, most CMV-associated TCR beta chains appeared to be HLA-restricted, and the HLA associations seemed to be driven largely by CMV exposure. Because counts were too low, roughly 16 rarely observed V segments, including chromosome 9 orphons, were excluded from the earlier analysis of around 590 of the donors.

The cohort consisted of some 670 healthy bone marrow donors. At the time of sampling, every cohort member was nominally healthy, though immune exposures that went unrecorded were likely present. The donor tested CMV seronegative and was one of the 352 seronegative cohort members. A peripheral blood sample was provided by each donor, and peripheral blood mononuclear cells were used for TCR beta sequencing. The Qiagen DNeasy Blood Extraction Kit was used to extract genomic DNA from the blood cell samples. A single count supports this clone. Its binding antigen is unknown. The record has no base qualities; no much larger clone is one base away. CDR3 length: 14 amino acids, cysteine to phenylalanine. Only the CDR3 DNA stays, 42 bases, in frame from base 1. From a lookup of the germline V gene, CDR1 and CDR2 are SGHRS and YFSETQ. V has 4 bases trimmed and J has 2 bases trimmed; junction bases matching no gene number 5.

Library preparation was by the immunoSEQ multiplex PCR assay. The multiplex PCR relied on a mix of 60 forward primers for TCR Vbeta segments and 13 reverse primers for TCR Jbeta segments. The CDR3 region of rearranged TCR beta genes was amplified from genomic DNA by a multiplex PCR assay. The amplified TCR beta libraries were sequenced on the Illumina HiSeq System as 87-base-pair reads. The study's processing was this. A later analysis counted some 74 million unique TCR beta chains across the 700 or so repertoires, and roughly 9.9 million of these chains were shared by at least two donors. Raw reads were error-corrected and collapsed into unique sequences with a nearest-neighbor algorithm that merged closely related sequences to remove PCR and sequencing errors. CDR3 sequences were aligned to IMGT reference sequences to assign V, D and J gene segments. For a sequence to be retained, a match of at least six nucleotides was required to both a V gene segment and a J gene segment. Rearrangements were called productive when the CDR3 lacked stop codons and stayed in frame with V and J; all others were non-productive. CDR3 was defined by IMGT convention, running from the second conserved V-encoded cysteine to the conserved J-encoded phenylalanine. Sequences without an unambiguous match to a single V gene segment were excluded from the earlier analysis of several hundred of the donors. An earlier analysis of several hundred of the donors called V segments functional above 56.7% productive rearrangements and segregating when the between-donor standard deviation exceeded 5%. To diagnose cytomegalovirus status from the catalog of TCR beta chain sequences, a statistical classification framework was built. V and J gene assignment, in a later analysis, came from comparing TCR nucleotide sequences with IMGT/GENE-DB human TR gene sequences. The TCRdist pipeline was used in a later analysis to assign CDR3 sequences and most-parsimonious VDJ recombination scenarios. In a later analysis, each TCR beta chain was defined by its CDR3 amino acid sequence together with its V-gene family, and reads without a unique V-gene family were excluded. As a way to deal with suspected cross-contamination and a sequencing artifact, a later analysis dropped 500 to 700 nucleotide sequences that were highly shared and had low generation probability. A later analysis calculated a clonal expansion index for each public chain from normalized within-repertoire ranks of inferred template counts. In a later analysis, generation probabilities were computed with a VDJ recombination model fitted to out-of-frame rearrangements, and the resulting probabilities were checked against IGoR. In a later analysis, TCR-TCR, TCR-HLA and TCR-CMV co-occurrence was scored with hypergeometric tests, and a repertoire-size bias correction was applied to TCR pairs. To estimate false discovery rates, a later analysis permuted the HLA or CMV assignments 20 times. In a later analysis, co-occurring TCRs were grouped using DBSCAN, with TCRdist sequence similarity added in when clustering inside HLA-allele-positive subsets. For co-occurrence clustering, repertoires with fewer than 30,000 or more than 120,000 public chains were excluded, along with five repertoires with anomalous nucleotide sharing. The source is immuneACCESS, and TCRdb retained only in-frame sequences with V and J called. Part of the clones is not carried over; for the studies checked, unresolved V genes explain less than half of this, and the remainder is unexplained. V, J and clone size were drawn from that table, and D and trimming were deduced from the DNA. In all, the sample holds some 95,000 clones, and around 79% of those were seen once. The top ten clonotypes cover 4.9% of the sample.

The sequenced sample was PBMCs. Here the chain combines TRBV5-1 and TRBJ2-7, with TRBD1 identical over 8 junction bases. This receptor was taken from a woman aged 40 to 50 in good health and CMV-seronegative. The CDR3 is CASSTDRVPYEQYF. The sequence in DNA is TGCGCCAGCAGCACGGACAGGGTCCCCTACGAGCAGTACTTC.